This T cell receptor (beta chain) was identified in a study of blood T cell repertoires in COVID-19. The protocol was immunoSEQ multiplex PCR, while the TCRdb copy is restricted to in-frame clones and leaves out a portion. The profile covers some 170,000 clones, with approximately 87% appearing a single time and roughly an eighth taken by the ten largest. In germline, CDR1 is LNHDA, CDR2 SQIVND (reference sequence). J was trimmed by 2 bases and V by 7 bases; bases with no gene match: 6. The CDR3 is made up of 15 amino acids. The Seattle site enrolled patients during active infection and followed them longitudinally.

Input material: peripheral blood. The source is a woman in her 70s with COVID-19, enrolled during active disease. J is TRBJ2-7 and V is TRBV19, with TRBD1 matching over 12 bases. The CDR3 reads CASKLGQGATYEQYF. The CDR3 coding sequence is TGTGCCAGTAAGTTGGGACAGGGGGCAACCTACGAGCAGTACTTC.